The 2 T cell receptor beta chains in this list originate from one sample, sequenced in a study of blood T cell repertoires in COVID-19. Using immunoSEQ multiplex PCR, the repertoire was profiled, and TCRdb retains in-frame clones only, with some absent. This sample has some 330,000 clones; 80% to 90% occur once, and the top ten carry about 4%. Sequencing input: PBMCs or T cells enriched from blood (not recorded which). The receptors originated from a man between 25 and 39 years old who had recovered from COVID-19.

The genes are TRBV5-4 and TRBJ2-1; 7 bases fit TRBD2. CDR1 and CDR2 (germline): SGHNT, YYREEE (reference sequence). After removal of 4 bases from V and 15 bases from J, the junction contained 13 bases not matched to a gene. This CDR3 comprises 13 residues. The CDR3 sequence is CASSVGASGVRFF. The CDR3 nucleotides read TGTGCCAGCAGCGTGGGTGCTAGCGGAGTCCGGTTCTTC.

V usage is TRBV11-2 and J usage is TRBJ1-1; weak D call: TRBD1 (6 bases). The CDR3 is 16 residues long. Looked up from germline, CDR1 is SGHAT and CDR2 is FQNNGV. The V end was cut by 5 bases, the J end by 2 bases, with 18 bases between. CDR3 sequence reads: CASSPFSGGANTEAFF. DNA of the CDR3: TGTGCCAGCAGCCCATTTTCGGGGGGGGCAAACACTGAAGCTTTCTTT.